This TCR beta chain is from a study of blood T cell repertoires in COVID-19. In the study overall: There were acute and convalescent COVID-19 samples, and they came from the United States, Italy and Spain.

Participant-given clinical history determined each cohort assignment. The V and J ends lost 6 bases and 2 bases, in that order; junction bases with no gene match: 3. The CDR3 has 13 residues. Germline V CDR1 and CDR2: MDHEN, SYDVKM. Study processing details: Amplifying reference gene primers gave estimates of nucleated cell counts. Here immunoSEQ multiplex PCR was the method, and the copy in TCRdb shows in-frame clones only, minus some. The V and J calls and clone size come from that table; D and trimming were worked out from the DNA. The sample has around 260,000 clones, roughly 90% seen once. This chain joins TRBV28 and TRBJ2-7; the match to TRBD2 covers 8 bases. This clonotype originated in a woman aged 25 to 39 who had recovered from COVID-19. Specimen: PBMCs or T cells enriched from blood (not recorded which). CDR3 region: CASRGGRTYEQYF. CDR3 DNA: TGTGCCAGCAGGGGCGGGAGGACCTACGAGCAGTACTTC.